This T cell receptor (beta chain) was found in a study of T cell responses to AZD1222 COVID-19 vaccine. The study, taken as a whole, reports: Seropositivity was recorded at baseline in only 6 or 7 AZD1222 recipients. Compared with day 0, the breadth and depth of the Spike-specific TCR repertoire rose significantly after two doses of AZD1222. Reports indicate that nearly half of spike-specific TCRs are directed at unmutated variant regions.

Germline V gives CDR1 LNHDA, CDR2 SQIVND (reference sequence). Trimming removed 5 bases at V and 4 bases at J, with 11 bases between. The length of the CDR3 is 13 residues. Libraries were prepared by immunoSEQ multiplex PCR; TCRdb keeps only in-frame clonotypes and omits some of them. This repertoire shows 110,000 to 150,000 clones, 92% found once; its top ten account for 1.5% to 2%. On this clone: Its specificity is unknown. Other DNA sequences of this sample code for an identical CDR3.

The chain uses TRBV19 and TRBJ1-2; no reliable D call. The sequencing used peripheral blood, collected on day 0 of AZD1222 vaccination. This TCR derives from an adult in good health. The CDR3: CASSLTPIYGYTF. CDR3 nucleotides: TGTGCCAGTAGTTTGACACCCATCTATGGCTACACCTTC.